Below are 2 T cell receptor beta chains sequenced from a single sample in a study of T cell responses to AZD1222 COVID-19 vaccine. TCRdb's table, derived via immunoSEQ multiplex PCR, lists solely in-frame clones and lacks some. This sample has more than 150,000 clones, with roughly 93% found just once. The specimen was peripheral blood, collected on day 0 of AZD1222 vaccination. These receptors were collected from an adult in good health.

Only one count was recorded for this clone. In nucleotides, the CDR3 is TGTGCCACCAGCAGAGACCCACAGGGGATTCAAAACACCATATATTTT. Translated: CATSRDPQGIQNTIYF. The gene calls are TRBV15 and TRBJ1-3; the match to TRBD1 covers 7 bases. Germline CDR1 reads LNHNV; CDR2 reads YYDKDF (reference sequence). The trim removed 0 bases at V and 6 bases at J, leaving 8 bases unmatched. CDR3 length: 16 amino acids.

The chain couples TRBV6-5 to TRBJ1-5, with 8 positions matching TRBD1. The CDR3 has 15 amino acids. Losses at the gene ends were 6 bases for V and 3 bases for J; bases not matched to a gene: 7. Germline V gene lookup returns CDR1 MNHEY and CDR2 SVGAGI. This CDR3 is CASSATGVANQPQHF. CDR3 coding DNA: TGTGCCAGCAGCGCGACAGGGGTTGCCAATCAGCCCCAGCATTTT.